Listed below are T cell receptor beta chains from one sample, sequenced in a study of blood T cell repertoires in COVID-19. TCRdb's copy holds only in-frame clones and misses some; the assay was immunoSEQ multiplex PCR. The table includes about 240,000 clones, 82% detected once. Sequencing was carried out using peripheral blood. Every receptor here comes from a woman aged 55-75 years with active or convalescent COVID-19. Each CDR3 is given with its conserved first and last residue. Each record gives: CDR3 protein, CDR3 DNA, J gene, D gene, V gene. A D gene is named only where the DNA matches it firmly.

CASSQAKTGGLSGANVLTF	TGCGCCAGCAGCCAAGCTAAGACAGGGGGACTCTCTGGGGCCAACGTCCTGACTTTC	TRBJ2-6	TRBD1	TRBV4-1
CATSDSQGIPANTGELFF	TGTGCCACCAGTGATTCACAGGGGATCCCCGCGAACACCGGGGAGCTGTTTTTT	TRBJ2-2	TRBD1	TRBV24-1
CASSEVWRGSPLHF	TGTGCCAGCAGTGAAGTTTGGCGGGGTTCACCCCTCCACTTT	TRBJ1-6	.	TRBV6-1
CASSESGRSYEQYF	TGCGCCAGCAGTGAGTCGGGCCGCTCCTACGAGCAGTACTTC	TRBJ2-7	.	TRBV10-1
CASQSLGLAGDNEQFF	TGTGCCAGTCAGTCCCTGGGACTAGCGGGAGACAATGAGCAGTTCTTC	TRBJ2-1	TRBD2	TRBV19
CASSLGKGGNQPQHF	TGTGCCAGCAGCTTAGGCAAAGGGGGCAATCAGCCCCAGCATTTT	TRBJ1-5	.	TRBV7-6
CASSFTDRAYNEQFF	TGTGCCAGCAGTTTCACTGACAGGGCCTACAATGAGCAGTTCTTC	TRBJ2-1	TRBD1	TRBV6-5
CASSQVSGAGVLRRRGNTEAFF	TGTGCCAGCAGCCAAGTGTCGGGTGCGGGGGTTCTACGGCGGAGGGGGAACACTGAAGCTTTCTTT	TRBJ1-1	.	TRBV3-1/TRBV3-2
CATRGLYENSPLHF	TGTGCCACCCGGGGTTTGTACGAGAATTCACCCCTCCACTTT	TRBJ1-6	.	TRBV2
CASSPRQGTQPQHF	TGTGCCAGCAGTCCTCGACAGGGCACTCAGCCCCAGCATTTT	TRBJ1-5	TRBD1	TRBV27
CASRQISGNTIYF	TGTGCCAGCAGACAAATCTCTGGAAACACCATATATTTT	TRBJ1-3	.	TRBV27
CASTISPGEPENTEAFF	TGTGCCAGCACCATATCGCCGGGGGAGCCCGAGAACACTGAAGCTTTCTTT	TRBJ1-1	.	TRBV5-8
CASSASGLPYEQYF	TGCGCCAGCAGCGCCTCGGGACTACCCTACGAGCAGTACTTC	TRBJ2-7	TRBD2	TRBV5-1
CASSIRDSYEQYF	TGTGCCAGTAGTATAAGGGACAGCTACGAGCAGTACTTC	TRBJ2-7	TRBD1	TRBV19
CASSLSDNQPQHF	TGTGCCAGCAGCTTGAGTGACAATCAGCCCCAGCATTTT	TRBJ1-5	.	TRBV11-2
CASSQPGLTEQFF	TGTGCCAGCAGCCAACCCGGACTAACTGAGCAGTTCTTC	TRBJ2-1	.	TRBV7-2
CASSGRGGGYGYTF	TGTGCCAGTAGTGGCAGGGGCGGCGGCTATGGCTACACCTTC	TRBJ1-2	.	TRBV19
CAISEIGQPATYEQYF	TGTGCCATCAGTGAGATTGGACAGCCAGCAACCTACGAGCAGTACTTC	TRBJ2-7	.	TRBV10-3
CAAREKYNSPLHF	TGTGCCGCGAGGGAGAAATATAATTCACCCCTCCACTTT	TRBJ1-6	.	TRBV19
CASSQEWGGAGQPQHF	TGCGCCAGCAGCCAAGAGTGGGGGGGGGCTGGGCAGCCCCAGCATTTT	TRBJ1-5	.	TRBV4-3
CASSARDTSTDTQYF	TGTGCCAGTAGTGCCCGGGACACAAGCACAGATACGCAGTATTTT	TRBJ2-3	.	TRBV19
CASSLQGAADTQYF	TGTGCCAGCAGCTTGCAAGGGGCAGCAGATACGCAGTATTTT	TRBJ2-3	.	TRBV5-6
CASSTTSDSYGYTF	TGTGCCAGTAGTACTACCAGCGACAGCTATGGCTACACCTTC	TRBJ1-2	.	TRBV19
CASSIPDRVYGYTF	TGTGCCAGTAGTATACCGGACAGGGTTTATGGCTACACCTTC	TRBJ1-2	TRBD1	TRBV19